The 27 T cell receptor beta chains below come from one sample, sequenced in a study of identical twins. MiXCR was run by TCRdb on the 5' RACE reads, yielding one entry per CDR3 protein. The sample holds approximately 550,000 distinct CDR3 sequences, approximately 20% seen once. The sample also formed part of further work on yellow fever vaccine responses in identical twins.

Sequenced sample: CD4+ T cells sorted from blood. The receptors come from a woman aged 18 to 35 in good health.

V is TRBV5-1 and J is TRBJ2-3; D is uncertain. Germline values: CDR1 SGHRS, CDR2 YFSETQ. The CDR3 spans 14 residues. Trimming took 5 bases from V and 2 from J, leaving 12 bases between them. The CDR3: CASSQAAITDTQYF. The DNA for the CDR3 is TGCGCCAGCAGTCAGGCGGCCATCACAGATACGCAGTATTTT.

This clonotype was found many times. CDR3 loop: CSATGLAGGPYNEQFF. The CDR3 DNA sequence: TGCAGTGCCACCGGACTAGCGGGAGGCCCCTACAATGAGCAGTTCTTC. V usage is TRBV20-1 and J usage is TRBJ2-1; TRBD2 aligns across 14 bases. With V trimmed by 6 bases and J by 2 bases, 6 bases remained unmatched. The CDR3 extends over 16 amino acids. Looked up from germline, CDR1 is DFQATT and CDR2 is SNEGSKA (reference sequence).

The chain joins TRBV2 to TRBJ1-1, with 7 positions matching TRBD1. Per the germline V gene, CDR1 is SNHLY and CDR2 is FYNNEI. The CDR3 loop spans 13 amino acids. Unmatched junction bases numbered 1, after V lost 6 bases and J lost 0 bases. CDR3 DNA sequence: TGTGCCAGCAGGGGACAGTTGAACACTGAAGCTTTCTTT. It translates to CASRGQLNTEAFF.

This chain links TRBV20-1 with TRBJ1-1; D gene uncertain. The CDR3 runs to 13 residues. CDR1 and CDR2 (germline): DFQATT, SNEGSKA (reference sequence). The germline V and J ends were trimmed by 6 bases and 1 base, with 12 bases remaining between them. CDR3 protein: CSAKTGPNTEAFF. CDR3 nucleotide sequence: TGCAGTGCGAAGACTGGGCCGAACACTGAAGCTTTCTTT.

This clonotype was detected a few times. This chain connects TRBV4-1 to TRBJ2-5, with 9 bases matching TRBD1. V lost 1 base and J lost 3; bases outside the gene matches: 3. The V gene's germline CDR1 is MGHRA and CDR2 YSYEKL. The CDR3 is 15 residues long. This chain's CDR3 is CASSQVGTGKETQYF. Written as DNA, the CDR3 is TGCGCCAGCAGCCAAGTAGGGACAGGGAAAGAGACCCAGTACTTC.

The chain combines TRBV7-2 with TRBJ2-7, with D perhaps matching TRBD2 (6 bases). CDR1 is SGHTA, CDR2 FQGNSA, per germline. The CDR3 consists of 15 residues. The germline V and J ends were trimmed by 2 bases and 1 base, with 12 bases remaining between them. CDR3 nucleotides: TGTGCCAGCAGCTTAATCCGGGAGTGGTCCTACGAGCAGTACTTC. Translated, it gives CASSLIREWSYEQYF.

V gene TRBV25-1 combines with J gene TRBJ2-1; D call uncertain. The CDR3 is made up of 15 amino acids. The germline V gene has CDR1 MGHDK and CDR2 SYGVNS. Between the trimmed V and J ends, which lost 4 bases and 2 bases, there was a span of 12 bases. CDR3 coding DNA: TGTGCCAGCAGTGGGGCTCTGGGAACCTACAATGAGCAGTTCTTC. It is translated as CASSGALGTYNEQFF.

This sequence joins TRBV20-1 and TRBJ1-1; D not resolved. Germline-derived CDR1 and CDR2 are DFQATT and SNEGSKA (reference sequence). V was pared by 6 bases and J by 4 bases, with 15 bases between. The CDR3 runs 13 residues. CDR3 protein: CSALGAGGTEAFF. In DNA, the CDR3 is TGCAGTGCCCTCGGCGCTGGTGGCACTGAAGCTTTCTTT.

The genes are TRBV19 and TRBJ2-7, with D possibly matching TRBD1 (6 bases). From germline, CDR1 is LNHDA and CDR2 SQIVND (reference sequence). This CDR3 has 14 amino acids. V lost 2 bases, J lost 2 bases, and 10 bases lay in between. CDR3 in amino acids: CASSISGVPYEQYF. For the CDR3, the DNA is TGTGCCAGTAGTATATCAGGGGTCCCCTACGAGCAGTACTTC.

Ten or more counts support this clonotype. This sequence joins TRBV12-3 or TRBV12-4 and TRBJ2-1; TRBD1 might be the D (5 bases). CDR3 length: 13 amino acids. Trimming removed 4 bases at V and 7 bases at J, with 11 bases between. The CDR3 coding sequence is TGTGCCAGCAGTTATAAGTCAGGGAATGAGCAGTTCTTC. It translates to CASSYKSGNEQFF.

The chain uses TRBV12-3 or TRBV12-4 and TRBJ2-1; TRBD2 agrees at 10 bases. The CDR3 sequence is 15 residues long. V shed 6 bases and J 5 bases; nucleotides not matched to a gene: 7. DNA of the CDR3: TGTGCCAGCAGGGAGGGAGCGGGAGGGGACAATGAGCAGTTCTTC. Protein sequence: CASREGAGGDNEQFF.

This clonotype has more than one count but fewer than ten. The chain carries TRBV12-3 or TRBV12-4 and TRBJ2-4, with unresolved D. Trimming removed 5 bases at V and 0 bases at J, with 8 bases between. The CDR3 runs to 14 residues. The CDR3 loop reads CASSTIGAKNIQYF. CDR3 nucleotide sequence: TGTGCCAGCAGTACTATTGGAGCCAAAAACATTCAGTACTTC.

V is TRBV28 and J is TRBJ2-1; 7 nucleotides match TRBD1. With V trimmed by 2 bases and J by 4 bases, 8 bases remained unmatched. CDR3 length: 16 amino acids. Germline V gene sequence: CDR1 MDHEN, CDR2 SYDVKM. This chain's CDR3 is CASSLRQGGVYNEQFF. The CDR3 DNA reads TGTGCCAGCAGTTTACGACAGGGTGGCGTTTACAATGAGCAGTTCTTC.

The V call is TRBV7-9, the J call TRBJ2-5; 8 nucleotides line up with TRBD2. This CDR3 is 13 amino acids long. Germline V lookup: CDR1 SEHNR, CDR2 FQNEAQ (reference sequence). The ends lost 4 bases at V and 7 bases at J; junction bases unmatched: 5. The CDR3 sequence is CASSYGLAGTQYF. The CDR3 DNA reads TGTGCCAGCAGCTACGGACTAGCTGGGACCCAGTACTTC.

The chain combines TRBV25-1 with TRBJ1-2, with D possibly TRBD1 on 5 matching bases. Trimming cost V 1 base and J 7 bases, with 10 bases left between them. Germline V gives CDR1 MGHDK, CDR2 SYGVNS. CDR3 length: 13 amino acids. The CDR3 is CASSELNGAGYTF. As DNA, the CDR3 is TGTGCCAGCAGTGAATTGAATGGGGCTGGCTACACCTTC.

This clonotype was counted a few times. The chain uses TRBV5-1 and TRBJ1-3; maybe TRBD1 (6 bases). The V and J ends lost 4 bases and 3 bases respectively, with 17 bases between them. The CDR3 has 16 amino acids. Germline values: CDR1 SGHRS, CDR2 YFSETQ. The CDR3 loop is CASSGPQGPGGNTIYF. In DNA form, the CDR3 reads TGCGCCAGCAGCGGACCTCAGGGGCCCGGTGGAAACACCATATATTTT.

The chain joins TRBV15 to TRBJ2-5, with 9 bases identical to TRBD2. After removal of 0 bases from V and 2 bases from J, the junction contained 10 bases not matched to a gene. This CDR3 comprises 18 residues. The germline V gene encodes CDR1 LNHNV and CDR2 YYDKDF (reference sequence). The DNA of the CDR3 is TGTGCCACCAGCAGAGATTTTGCTAGCGGGATGAAACAAGAGACCCAGTACTTC. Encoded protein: CATSRDFASGMKQETQYF.

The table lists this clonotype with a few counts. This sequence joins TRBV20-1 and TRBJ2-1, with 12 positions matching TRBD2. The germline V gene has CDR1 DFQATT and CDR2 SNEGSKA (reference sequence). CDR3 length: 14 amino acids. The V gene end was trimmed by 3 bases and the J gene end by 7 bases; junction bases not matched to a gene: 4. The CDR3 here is CSASRLAGVNEQFF. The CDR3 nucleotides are TGCAGTGCTAGCCGACTAGCGGGGGTTAATGAGCAGTTCTTC.

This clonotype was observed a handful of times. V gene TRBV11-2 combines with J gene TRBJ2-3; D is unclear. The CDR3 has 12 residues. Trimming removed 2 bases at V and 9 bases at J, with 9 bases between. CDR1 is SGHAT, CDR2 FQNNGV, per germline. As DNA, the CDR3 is TGTGCCAGCAGCTTAAATCTTGGGACGCAGTATTTT. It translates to CASSLNLGTQYF.

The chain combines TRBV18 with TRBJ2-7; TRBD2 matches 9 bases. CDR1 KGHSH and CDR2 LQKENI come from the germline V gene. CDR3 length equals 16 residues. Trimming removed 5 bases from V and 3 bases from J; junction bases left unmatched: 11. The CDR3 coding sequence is TGTGCCAGCTCAACGGCCGTGGCGGGAGGGCTCTACGAGCAGTACTTC. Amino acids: CASSTAVAGGLYEQYF. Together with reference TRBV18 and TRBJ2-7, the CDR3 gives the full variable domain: NAGVMQNPRHLVRRRGQEARLRCSPMKGHSHVYWYRQLPEEGLKFMVYLQKENIIDESGMPKERFSAEFPKEGPSILRIQQVVRGDSAAYFCASSTAVAGGLYEQYFGPGTRLTVT.

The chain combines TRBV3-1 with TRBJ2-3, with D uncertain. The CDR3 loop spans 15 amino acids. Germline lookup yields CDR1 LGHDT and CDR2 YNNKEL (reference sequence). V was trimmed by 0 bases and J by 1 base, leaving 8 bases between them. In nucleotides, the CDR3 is TGTGCCAGCAGCCAAGAGGTGCTTCGCACAGATACGCAGTATTTT. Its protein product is CASSQEVLRTDTQYF.

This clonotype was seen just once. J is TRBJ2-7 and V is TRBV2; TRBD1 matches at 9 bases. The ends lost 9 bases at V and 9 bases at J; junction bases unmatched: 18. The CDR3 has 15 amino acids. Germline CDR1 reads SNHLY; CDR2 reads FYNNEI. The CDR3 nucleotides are TGTGCCAGTTTCTTAACCCCCGGGACAGGGTTAGTGCAGTACTTC. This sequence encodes CASFLTPGTGLVQYF.

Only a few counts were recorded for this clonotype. The CDR3 nucleotides read TGCAGTGCTAGACCCTACACCGAAGAGACCCAGTACTTC. Translated: CSARPYTEETQYF. The chain carries TRBV20-1 and TRBJ2-5; D unresolved. The CDR3 is 13 amino acids. Germline values: CDR1 DFQATT, CDR2 SNEGSKA (reference sequence). The V and J ends lost 2 bases and 3 bases respectively, with 10 bases between them.

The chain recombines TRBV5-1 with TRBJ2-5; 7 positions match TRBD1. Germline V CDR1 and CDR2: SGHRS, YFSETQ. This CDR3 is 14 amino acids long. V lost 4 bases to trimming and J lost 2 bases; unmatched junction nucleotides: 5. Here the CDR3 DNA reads TGCGCCAGCAGCAAGGGACAGCAACAAGAGACCCAGTACTTC. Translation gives CASSKGQQQETQYF.

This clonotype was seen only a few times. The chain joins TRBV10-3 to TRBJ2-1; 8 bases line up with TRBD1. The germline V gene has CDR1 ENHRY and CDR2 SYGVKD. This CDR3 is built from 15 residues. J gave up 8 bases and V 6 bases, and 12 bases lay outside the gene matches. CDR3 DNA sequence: TGTGCCATCAGGGGCAGGGGGCTAGAGGCCCATGAGCAGTTCTTC. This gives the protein CAIRGRGLEAHEQFF.

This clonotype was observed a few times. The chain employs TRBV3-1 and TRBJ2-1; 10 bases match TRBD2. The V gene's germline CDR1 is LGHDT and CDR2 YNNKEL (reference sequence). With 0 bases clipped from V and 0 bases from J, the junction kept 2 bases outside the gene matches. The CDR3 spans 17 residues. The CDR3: CASSQDLAGGSYNEQFF. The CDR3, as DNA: TGTGCCAGCAGCCAAGATTTAGCGGGAGGCTCCTACAATGAGCAGTTCTTC.

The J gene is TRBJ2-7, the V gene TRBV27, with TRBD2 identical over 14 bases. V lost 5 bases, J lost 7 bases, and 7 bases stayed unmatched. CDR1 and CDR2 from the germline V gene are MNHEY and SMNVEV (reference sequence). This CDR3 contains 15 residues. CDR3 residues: CASSRLAGGPQEQYF. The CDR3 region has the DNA TGTGCCAGCAGTCGACTAGCGGGAGGGCCACAGGAGCAGTACTTC.